The rows below give T cell receptor beta chains drawn from one sample of a study of blood T cell repertoires in COVID-19. Produced via immunoSEQ multiplex PCR; TCRdb's table is partial and in-frame only. The profile covers roughly 150,000 clones, with about 83% appearing a single time and approximately 15% taken by the ten largest. The sequencing input was peripheral blood. These receptors all come from a woman over 75 with acute or convalescent COVID-19. Each CDR3 is given without its conserved first and last residue. A D gene is named only where the DNA matches it firmly.

ASSSDRQGAGDEQF,TRBJ2-1,TRBD1,TRBV11-1
ASSEVGEEKLF,TRBJ1-4,.,TRBV2
ASSQYREVGNTIY,TRBJ1-3,.,TRBV3-1/TRBV3-2
ASSQGPGSYT,TRBJ1-2,.,TRBV3-1/TRBV3-2
ASSLAGASNEKLF,TRBJ1-4,.,TRBV27
ASSSGVTYEQY,TRBJ2-7,.,TRBV5-1
ASSQVERGNTGELF,TRBJ2-2,.,TRBV4-2
ASSPGQANYGYT,TRBJ1-2,TRBD1,TRBV7-2
ASSYVDTRASPQH,TRBJ1-5,.,TRBV6-2/TRBV6-3
AWRPRTGGNEKLF,TRBJ1-4,TRBD1,TRBV30
ASSEESGRARDTQY,TRBJ2-3,TRBD2,TRBV6-1